This T cell receptor beta chain is from a study of T cell changes during pregnancy in multiple sclerosis. Some clones are missing from TCRdb's copy, which holds only in-frame ones; the method was immunoSEQ multiplex PCR. The repertoire holds about 130,000 clones, with approximately 96% as singletons. Specimen: peripheral blood, collected after pregnancy. The origin of this receptor is a female donor with multiple sclerosis, enrolled in a pregnancy study.

CDR3 DNA: TGTGCCAGTAGTATAGCCAGAAATGAGCAGTTCTTC. This translates into CASSIARNEQFF. The V gene is TRBV19, the J gene TRBJ2-1; D remains ambiguous. Germline CDR1 and CDR2: LNHDA and SQIVND (reference sequence). This CDR3 contains 12 residues. Between the trimmed V and J ends, which lost 1 base and 7 bases, there was a span of 5 bases.